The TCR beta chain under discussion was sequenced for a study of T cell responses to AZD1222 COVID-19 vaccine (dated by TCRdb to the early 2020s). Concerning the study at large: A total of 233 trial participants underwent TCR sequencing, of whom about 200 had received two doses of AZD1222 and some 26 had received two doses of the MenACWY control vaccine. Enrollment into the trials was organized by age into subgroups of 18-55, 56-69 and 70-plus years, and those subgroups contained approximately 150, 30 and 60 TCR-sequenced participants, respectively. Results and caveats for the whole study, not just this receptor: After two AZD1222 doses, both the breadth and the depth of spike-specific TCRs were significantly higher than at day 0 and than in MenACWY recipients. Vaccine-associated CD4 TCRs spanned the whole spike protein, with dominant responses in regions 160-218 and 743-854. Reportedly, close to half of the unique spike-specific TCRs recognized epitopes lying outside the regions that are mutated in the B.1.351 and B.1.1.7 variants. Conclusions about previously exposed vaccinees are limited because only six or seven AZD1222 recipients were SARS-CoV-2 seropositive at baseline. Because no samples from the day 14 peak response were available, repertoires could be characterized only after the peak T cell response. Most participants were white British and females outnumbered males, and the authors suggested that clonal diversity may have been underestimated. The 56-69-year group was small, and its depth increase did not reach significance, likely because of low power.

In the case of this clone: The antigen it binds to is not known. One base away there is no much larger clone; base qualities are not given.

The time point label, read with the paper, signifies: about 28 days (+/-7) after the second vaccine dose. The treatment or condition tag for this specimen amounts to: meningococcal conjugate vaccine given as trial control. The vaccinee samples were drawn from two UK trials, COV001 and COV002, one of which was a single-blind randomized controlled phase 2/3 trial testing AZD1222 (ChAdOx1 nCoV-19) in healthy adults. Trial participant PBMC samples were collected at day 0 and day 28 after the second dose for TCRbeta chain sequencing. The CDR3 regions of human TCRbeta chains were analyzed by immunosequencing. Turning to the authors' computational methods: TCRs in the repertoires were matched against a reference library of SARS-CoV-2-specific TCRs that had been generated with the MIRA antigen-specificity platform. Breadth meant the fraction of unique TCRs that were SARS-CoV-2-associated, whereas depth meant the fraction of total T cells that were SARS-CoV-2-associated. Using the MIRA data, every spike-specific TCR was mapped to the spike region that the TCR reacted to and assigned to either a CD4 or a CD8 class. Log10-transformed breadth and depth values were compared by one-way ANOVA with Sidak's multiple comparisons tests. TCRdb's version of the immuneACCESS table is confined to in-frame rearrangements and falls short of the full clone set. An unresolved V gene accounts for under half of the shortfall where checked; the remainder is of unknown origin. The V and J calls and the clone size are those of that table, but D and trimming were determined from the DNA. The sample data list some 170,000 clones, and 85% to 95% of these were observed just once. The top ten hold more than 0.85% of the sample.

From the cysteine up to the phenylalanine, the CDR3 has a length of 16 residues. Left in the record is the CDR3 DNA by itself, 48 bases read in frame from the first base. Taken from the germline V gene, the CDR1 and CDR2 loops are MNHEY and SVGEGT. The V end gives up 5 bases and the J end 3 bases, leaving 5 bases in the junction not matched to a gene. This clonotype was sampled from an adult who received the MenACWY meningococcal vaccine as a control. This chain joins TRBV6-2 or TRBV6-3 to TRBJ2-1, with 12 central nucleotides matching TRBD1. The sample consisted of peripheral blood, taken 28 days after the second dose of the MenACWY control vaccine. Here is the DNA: TGTGCCAGCAGTGACCGGGACAGGGGGCTCTACAATGAGCAGTTCTTC. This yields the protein CASSDRDRGLYNEQFF.